This TCR beta chain was captured by sequencing in a study of regulatory T cells in long-lasting Graves disease. Broader study findings: Less diverse TCR repertoires were seen in persistent Graves' patients than in newly diagnosed ones. Whereas about a thousand public clonotypes were shared by new patients, persistent patients shared more, at a few thousand. Only peripheral blood was studied, not thyroid tissue.

Assembly of TCR beta libraries relied on iRepertoire HTBI primers together with Arm-PCR of CDR3 regions. TCRdb re-derived calls from the multiplex PCR reads in MiXCR, one entry per CDR3 protein. The sample records 350,000 to 450,000 distinct CDR3 sequences, roughly 20% being singletons. In this sample, this clonotype turned up a few times. The antigen is undetermined. V was trimmed by 0 bases and J by 3 bases, leaving 15 bases between them. The CDR3 sequence is 16 residues long. Germline V gene lookup returns CDR1 DFQATT and CDR2 SNEGSKA (reference sequence). As to time point: persistent/refractory GD, antithyroid drugs over 5 years with positive TRAb. With RNA extracted from PBMCs as input, the TCR library was made.

The V gene is TRBV20-1, the J gene TRBJ1-5; maybe TRBD1 (5 bases). The receptor's source is a female donor with Graves disease. The sequencing used peripheral blood mononuclear cells (PBMCs), collected when the disease was refractory, from a patient treated with antithyroid drugs. The CDR3 DNA sequence: TGCAGTGCTAGAGATGGGGGAGGTGAGAACAATCAGCCCCAGCATTTT. This translates into CSARDGGGENNQPQHF.